Listed below are T cell receptor beta chains from one sample, sequenced in a study of breast tumors, draining lymph nodes, adjacent tissues. Each CDR3 protein is one row after TCRdb ran MiXCR on the multiplex PCR reads. The repertoire includes about 230,000 distinct CDR3 sequences, roughly 32% of them detected once, and about 1.4% sits in the top ten. The sample taken for sequencing was axillary lymph node tissue. These receptors were collected from a female donor with breast cancer. Some clones in this sample may be carry-over from other donors' samples. Each CDR3 is given without its conserved first and last residue. Fields, in order: V gene, D gene, J gene, CDR3 protein. D genes are given only for firm matches.

TRBV18	TRBD1	TRBJ2-7	ASSQGTGYIQEQY
TRBV24-1	-	TRBJ1-5	ATSGTGGQPRH
TRBV2	TRBD2	TRBJ2-7	ASSDTGGSEEQY
TRBV6-6	TRBD1	TRBJ1-1	ASSTKQGLLNTEAF
TRBV20-1	-	TRBJ1-5	SARDPRGSGNQPQH
TRBV20-1	TRBD2	TRBJ2-3	SAEKGTSGRGGTDTQY
TRBV6-4	TRBD1	TRBJ1-2	ASSQGAYYGYT
TRBV4-2	-	TRBJ1-6	ASSQDARS
TRBV7-6	-	TRBJ1-3	ASSPAGYGNTIY
TRBV5-1	TRBD2	TRBJ2-5	ASTQAAGGDTQY
TRBV6-2/TRBV6-3	-	TRBJ2-1	ATVRLGARNEQF
TRBV7-8	-	TRBJ1-3	ASSFARDSGNTIY
TRBV18	-	TRBJ2-7	ASPASPGYEQY
TRBV11-3	-	TRBJ2-3	ASRGQDTQY
TRBV5-5	-	TRBJ2-5	ASSQGGSRQETQY
TRBV5-1	TRBD2	TRBJ2-7	ASSFSSGSYEQY
TRBV5-4	TRBD1	TRBJ2-7	ASSPSGQGQAEQY
TRBV7-3	TRBD1	TRBJ2-5	ASSSTGGEEETQY
TRBV7-3	-	TRBJ1-4	ASSPIAGAWEKLF
TRBV2	TRBD2	TRBJ2-4	ASKAGGANIQY
TRBV14	-	TRBJ1-2	ASSEQGYNEQFFGPDGYT
TRBV2	-	TRBJ1-2	ASSETTYGYT
TRBV19	-	TRBJ1-2	ASKHRTENYGYT
TRBV19	-	TRBJ1-1	ASSITGATEAF
TRBV3-1	-	TRBJ2-1	ASSQGRAQGEQF
TRBV11-3	TRBD1	TRBJ2-2	ASSPRGLGGELF
TRBV20-1	-	TRBJ2-5	SARTGAEETQY
TRBV5-6	-	TRBJ2-3	ASSSQGLADTQY
TRBV4-2	-	TRBJ2-7	ASSQGGQRNYEQY
TRBV9	TRBD2	TRBJ2-3	ASSVDPGTSGSGGTQY
TRBV20-1	TRBD1	TRBJ1-1	SAPRTGGMNTEAF
TRBV27	-	TRBJ2-5	ASSLREGSLETQY
TRBV7-3	TRBD2	TRBJ2-1	ASGRAGLYNEQF
TRBV10-3	-	TRBJ2-3	AIRESLADTQY
TRBV3-2	-	TRBJ2-5	ASIRRITAETQY
TRBV29-1	-	TRBJ2-5	SGTGYETQY
TRBV5-6	TRBD1	TRBJ1-5	ASSLGQGASGNQPQH
TRBV20-1	TRBD2	TRBJ2-1	SARGGGRNNERF
TRBV9	-	TRBJ1-3	ASSVAGNSGNTIY
TRBV5-1	-	TRBJ2-3	ASGMPPTDTQY
TRBV5-1	-	TRBJ1-2	ASSLSMIYGYT
TRBV25-1	TRBD1	TRBJ2-5	ASSEFRTGEETQY
TRBV7-9	-	TRBJ2-3	ASSLGLGETSTDTQY
TRBV6-6	TRBD1	TRBJ1-1	ASSFRGTDTEAF
TRBV19	-	TRBJ1-5	ASNPPGSNQPRH
TRBV5-1	-	TRBJ1-5	ASSLRPAGGNQPQH
TRBV29-1	-	TRBJ1-2	SLDGRDGYT
TRBV11-2	-	TRBJ2-3	AGSFEGVDTQY
TRBV29-1	-	TRBJ1-2	SVEPSYNEQLEGYT
TRBV11-2	TRBD2	TRBJ2-3	ASRPSRALSGSTDTQY
TRBV7-8	-	TRBJ1-3	ASSLYWKDRSGNPIY
TRBV9	-	TRBJ2-2	ASSVVQNTRELF
TRBV20-1	TRBD1	TRBJ2-7	SARVLQGLNEQY
TRBV4-1	TRBD1	TRBJ1-2	ASSQEWRGRNYGYT